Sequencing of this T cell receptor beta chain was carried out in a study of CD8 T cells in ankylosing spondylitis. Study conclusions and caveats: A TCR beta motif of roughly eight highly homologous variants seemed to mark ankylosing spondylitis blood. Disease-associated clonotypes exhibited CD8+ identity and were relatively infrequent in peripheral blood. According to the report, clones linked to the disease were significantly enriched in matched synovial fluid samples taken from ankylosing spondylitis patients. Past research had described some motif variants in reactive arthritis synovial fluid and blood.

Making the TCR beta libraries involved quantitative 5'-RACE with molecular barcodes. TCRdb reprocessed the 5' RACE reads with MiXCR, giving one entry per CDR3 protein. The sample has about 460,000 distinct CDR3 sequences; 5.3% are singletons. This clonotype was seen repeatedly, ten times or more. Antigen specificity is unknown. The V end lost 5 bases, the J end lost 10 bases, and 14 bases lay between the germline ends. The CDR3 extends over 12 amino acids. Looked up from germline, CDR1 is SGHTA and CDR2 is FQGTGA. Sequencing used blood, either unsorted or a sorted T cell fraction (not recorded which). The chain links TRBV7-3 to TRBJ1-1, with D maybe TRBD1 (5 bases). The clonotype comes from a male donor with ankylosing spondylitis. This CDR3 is CASSTVRGGAFF. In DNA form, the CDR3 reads TGTGCCAGCAGCACAGTGAGGGGTGGAGCTTTCTTT.